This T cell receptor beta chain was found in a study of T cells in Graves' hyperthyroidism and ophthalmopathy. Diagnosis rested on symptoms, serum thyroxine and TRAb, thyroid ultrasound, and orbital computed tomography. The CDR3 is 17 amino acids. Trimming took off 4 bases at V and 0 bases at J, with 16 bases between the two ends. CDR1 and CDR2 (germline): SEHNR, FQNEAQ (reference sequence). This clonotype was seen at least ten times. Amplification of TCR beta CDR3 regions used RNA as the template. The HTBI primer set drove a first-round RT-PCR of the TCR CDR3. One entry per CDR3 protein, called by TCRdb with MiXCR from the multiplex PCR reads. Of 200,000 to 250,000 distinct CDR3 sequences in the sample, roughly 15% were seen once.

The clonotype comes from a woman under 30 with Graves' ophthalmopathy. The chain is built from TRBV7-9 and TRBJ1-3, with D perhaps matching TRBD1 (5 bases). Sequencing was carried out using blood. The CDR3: CASSSPGPISSGNTIYF. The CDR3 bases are TGTGCCAGCAGCTCCCCGGGACCGATAAGCTCTGGAAACACCATATATTTT. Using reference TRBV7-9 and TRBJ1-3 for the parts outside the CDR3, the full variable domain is DTGVSQNPRHKITKRGQNVTFRCDPISEHNRLYWYRQTLGQGPEFLTYFQNEAQLEKSRLLSDRFSAERPKGSFSTLEIQRTEQGDSAMYLCASSSPGPISSGNTIYFGEGSWLTVV.